A selection of T cell receptor beta chains follows, all from one sample in a study of T cells in Graves' hyperthyroidism and ophthalmopathy. Each CDR3 protein gets one entry after TCRdb re-called the multiplex PCR reads with MiXCR. The sample contains almost 600,000 distinct CDR3 sequences, approximately 14% of which appear only once. The source material was blood. Source of these receptors: a woman under 40 with Graves' hyperthyroidism that later progressed to Graves' ophthalmopathy. The CDR3 runs from the conserved cysteine through the conserved F or W. The order of the fields is J gene, clone size, D gene, V gene, CDR3 protein, CDR3 DNA. D genes are given only for firm matches. Some rows mark clone size as missing; the rest say once, few, many or name a class of expanded clone.

>TRBJ1-4|many|TRBD1|TRBV18
CASSPADRHSTNEKLFF
TGTGCCAGCTCACCAGCGGACAGGCATTCAACTAATGAAAAACTGTTTTTT
>TRBJ1-1|-|-|TRBV20-1
CSAIPNGAGETEAFF
TGCAGTGCTATTCCGAATGGGGCAGGGGAGACTGAAGCTTTCTTT
>TRBJ1-3|many|-|TRBV12-3/TRBV12-4
CASTLSGTIDSTIYF
TGTGCCAGCACTCTTTCCGGGACGATTGATAGCACCATATATTTT
>TRBJ2-2|many|-|TRBV5-1
CASSLDRANTGELFF
TGCGCCAGCAGCTTGGACAGGGCGAACACCGGGGAGCTGTTTTTT
>TRBJ2-1|-|-|TRBV19
CASGPAVLSYNEQFF
TGTGCCAGTGGCCCAGCGGTTCTCTCCTACAATGAGCAGTTCTTC
>TRBJ2-3|many|TRBD2|TRBV2
CASSEASGGADTQYF
TGTGCCAGCAGTGAAGCTAGCGGGGGGGCAGATACGCAGTATTTT
>TRBJ2-3|many|TRBD2|TRBV6-5
CASSYGGRGRTDTQYF
TGTGCCAGCAGTTATGGCGGGAGAGGCCGCACAGATACGCAGTATTTT
>TRBJ1-5|-|TRBD1|TRBV15
CATSRAGTGGSGNQPQHF
TGTGCCACCAGCAGAGCCGGGACAGGGGGCTCTGGCAATCAGCCCCAGCATTTT
>TRBJ2-4|-|TRBD1|TRBV9
CASSASQGGAKNIQYF
TGTGCCAGCAGCGCTTCACAGGGGGGCGCCAAAAACATTCAGTACTTC
>TRBJ2-1|-|TRBD2|TRBV11-2
CASSLGSGRAGEQFF
TGTGCCAGCAGCTTAGGGAGCGGGAGGGCGGGTGAGCAGTTCTTC
>TRBJ2-7|-|TRBD2|TRBV24-1
CATSDPGTSGSYEQYF
TGTGCCACCAGTGATCCGGGGACTAGCGGCTCCTACGAGCAGTACTTC
>TRBJ2-3|many|TRBD2|TRBV5-1
CASLVAGDPHTDTQYF
TGCGCCAGCCTGGTCGCGGGAGACCCCCACACAGATACGCAGTATTTT
>TRBJ2-1|-|TRBD2|TRBV27
CAGTLLADNEQFF
TGTGCCGGCACTTTACTAGCGGACAATGAGCAGTTCTTC
>TRBJ2-1|-|TRBD1|TRBV27
CASSSYRTGDNEQFF
TGTGCCAGCAGTTCATATCGGACAGGGGACAATGAGCAGTTCTTC
>TRBJ2-7|many|TRBD2|TRBV27
CASTSGEGEQYF
TGTGCCAGCACCTCGGGGGAGGGCGAGCAGTACTTC
>TRBJ2-5|many|-|TRBV13
CASSSLRSSETQYF
TGTGCCAGCAGCTCACTCAGGTCGTCGGAGACCCAGTACTTC
>TRBJ2-1|-|-|TRBV3-1
CASSYDRIHKNEQFF
TGTGCCAGCAGCTACGACAGGATTCATAAAAATGAGCAGTTCTTC
>TRBJ1-1|many|-|TRBV4-1
CASSQVLQMNTEAFF
TGCGCCAGCAGCCAAGTATTGCAGATGAACACTGAAGCTTTCTTT
>TRBJ1-4|-|-|TRBV29-1
CSVEQHLNEKLFF
TGCAGCGTTGAACAACACCTTAATGAAAAACTGTTTTTT
>TRBJ1-2|many|-|TRBV14
CASSQTYYGYTF
TGTGCCAGCAGCCAGACCTACTATGGCTACACCTTC
>TRBJ2-2|many|TRBD2|TRBV20-1
CSARPLAGGDTGELFF
TGCAGTGCTAGACCACTAGCGGGAGGTGACACCGGGGAGCTGTTTTTT
>TRBJ1-1|-|-|TRBV25-1
CASSEYTAVNTEAFF
TGTGCCAGCAGTGAATATACGGCAGTTAACACTGAAGCTTTCTTT
>TRBJ2-7|-|-|TRBV11-2
CASSPGTYGQYF
TGTGCCAGCAGCCCAGGGACGTACGGGCAGTACTTC
>TRBJ1-5|many|-|TRBV19
CASTEGPGDQPQHF
TGTGCCAGTACAGAGGGTCCTGGTGATCAGCCCCAGCATTTT
>TRBJ2-1|few|-|TRBV18
CASSPISGASDNEQFF
TGTGCCAGCTCACCCATATCGGGGGCATCGGACAATGAGCAGTTCTTC
>TRBJ2-3|many|TRBD1|TRBV28
CASSLWGQGSTDTQYF
TGTGCCAGCAGTTTGTGGGGACAGGGGAGCACAGATACGCAGTATTTT
>TRBJ2-7|few|TRBD1|TRBV4-2
CASSSGTGYF
TGTGCCAGCAGCTCGGGGACAGGGTACTTC
>TRBJ2-7|many|TRBD2|TRBV9
CASSRTSETYEQYF
TGTGCCAGCAGCAGGACTAGCGAAACCTACGAGCAGTACTTC
>TRBJ2-1|few|-|TRBV24-1
CATSDLRARSYNEQFF
TGTGCCACCAGTGATTTAAGGGCTCGCTCCTACAATGAGCAGTTCTTC
>TRBJ1-2|many|-|TRBV5-1
CASTAGVGRSGYTF
TGCGCCAGCACCGCAGGGGTAGGGAGAAGTGGCTACACCTTC
>TRBJ2-7|-|-|TRBV7-3
CSSSSDDREQYF
TGTTCCAGCAGCTCGGACGATCGGGAGCAGTACTTC
>TRBJ2-3|many|TRBD2|TRBV7-2
CASRWTSGRGTDTQYF
TGTGCCAGCAGGTGGACTAGCGGGAGGGGAACAGATACGCAGTATTTT
>TRBJ2-1|many|TRBD2|TRBV19
CASSPQRGVIYNEQFF
TGTGCCAGTAGTCCACAACGGGGGGTAATCTACAATGAGCAGTTCTTC
>TRBJ1-2|many|-|TRBV28
CASSSPGPPYGYTF
TGTGCCAGCAGTTCACCGGGACCGCCCTATGGCTACACCTTC
>TRBJ2-7|many|TRBD1|TRBV11-2
CASSLDPIGQGYEQYF
TGTGCCAGCAGCTTAGATCCAATCGGACAGGGATACGAGCAGTACTTC
>TRBJ2-1|few|-|TRBV7-2
CASSFLEEGRTILYNEQFF
TGTGCCAGCAGCTTCCTCGAAGAGGGGCGAACAATATTATACAATGAGCAGTTCTTC
>TRBJ2-1|many|-|TRBV12-3/TRBV12-4
CASSLGGGGRDLSSYNEQFF
TGTGCCAGCAGTTTAGGAGGGGGGGGCCGGGACTTAAGCTCCTACAATGAGCAGTTCTTC
>TRBJ2-5|few|-|TRBV5-1
CASNSRGEGEETQYF
TGCGCCAGCAACTCTAGGGGAGAGGGAGAAGAGACCCAGTACTTC
>TRBJ1-5|-|-|TRBV13
CASKQPQHF
TGTGCCAGCAAGCAGCCCCAGCATTTT
>TRBJ1-5|many|-|TRBV2
CASSVSVNSDSNQPQHF
TGTGCCAGCAGTGTTTCCGTTAACAGCGATAGCAATCAGCCCCAGCATTTT
>TRBJ1-1|many|-|TRBV29-1
CSVEPGGENTEAFF
TGCAGCGTTGAACCGGGGGGGGAGAACACTGAAGCTTTCTTT
>TRBJ2-1|-|-|TRBV7-9
CASSSRGGAGNNEQFF
TGTGCCAGCAGCTCCAGGGGGGGAGCGGGAAACAATGAGCAGTTCTTC
>TRBJ1-5|many|-|TRBV30
CAWSAGLYQPQHF
TGTGCCTGGAGTGCAGGGCTCTATCAGCCCCAGCATTTT
>TRBJ1-2|few|-|TRBV7-2
CASSPVEHYDYTF
TGTGCCAGCAGCCCCGTTGAGCACTATGACTACACCTTC
>TRBJ1-6|many|-|TRBV11-2
CASRRPGHGNSPLHF
TGTGCCAGCAGACGCCCGGGACATGGCAATTCACCCCTCCACTTT
>TRBJ2-1|few|-|TRBV20-1
CSARIAIDDFYNEQFF
TGCAGTGCTAGAATCGCTATAGATGACTTCTACAATGAGCAGTTCTTC
>TRBJ2-7|-|TRBD2|TRBV24-1
CATESKSGGRSYEQYF
TGTGCCACCGAGAGTAAGAGCGGGGGGCGTTCCTACGAGCAGTACTTC